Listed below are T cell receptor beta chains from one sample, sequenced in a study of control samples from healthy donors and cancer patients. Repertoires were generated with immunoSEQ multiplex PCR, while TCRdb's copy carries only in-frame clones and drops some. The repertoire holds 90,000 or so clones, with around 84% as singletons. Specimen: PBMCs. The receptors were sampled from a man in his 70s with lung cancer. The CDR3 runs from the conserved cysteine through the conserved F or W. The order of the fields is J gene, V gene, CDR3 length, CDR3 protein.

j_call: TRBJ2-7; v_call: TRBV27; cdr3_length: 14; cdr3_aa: CASSLWGSSYEQYF
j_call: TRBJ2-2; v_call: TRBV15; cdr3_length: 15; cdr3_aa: CATSPRGGDTGELFF
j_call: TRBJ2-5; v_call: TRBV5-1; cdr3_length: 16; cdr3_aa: CASSRNPGGIRETQYF
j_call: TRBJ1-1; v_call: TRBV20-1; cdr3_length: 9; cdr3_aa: CSARIGAFF
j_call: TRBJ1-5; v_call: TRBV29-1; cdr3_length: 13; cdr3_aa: CSVTTGGNQPQHF
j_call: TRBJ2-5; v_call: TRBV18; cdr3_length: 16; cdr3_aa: CASSPPGLAGGETQYF
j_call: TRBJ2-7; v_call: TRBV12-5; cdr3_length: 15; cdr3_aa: CASGLAQGRSYEQYF
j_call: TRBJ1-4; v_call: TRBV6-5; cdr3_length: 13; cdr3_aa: CASNRDRDEKLFF
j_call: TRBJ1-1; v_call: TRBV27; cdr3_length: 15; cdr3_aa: CASSLSAGAAREAFF
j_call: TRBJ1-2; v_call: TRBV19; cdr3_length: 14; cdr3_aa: CASSTREGVWGYTF
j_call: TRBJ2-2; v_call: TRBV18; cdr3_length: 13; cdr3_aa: CASSPPGPGELFF
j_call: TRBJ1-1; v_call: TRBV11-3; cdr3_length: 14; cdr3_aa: CASSLDSENTEAFF
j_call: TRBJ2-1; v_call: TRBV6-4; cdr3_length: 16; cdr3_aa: CASSAETSGGVSEQFF
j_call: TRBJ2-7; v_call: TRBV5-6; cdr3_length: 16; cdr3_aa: CASRDFVDKTGYEQYF